This entry lists 24 T cell receptor beta chains sequenced from one sample in a study of tumor-infiltrating lymphocytes in localized non-small cell lung cancer. Produced via immunoSEQ multiplex PCR; TCRdb's table is partial and in-frame only. The sample contains 9,000 to 15,000 clones, 76% of which appear only once. The sequenced sample was uninvolved lung tissue not adjacent to the tumor. These receptors all stem from a human donor with non-small cell lung cancer.

The chain carries TRBV15 and TRBJ1-4; D gene unclear. Germline CDR1 LNHNV, CDR2 YYDKDF (reference sequence). CDR3 length: 13 residues. Trimming stripped 0 bases from V and 6 bases from J, with 5 bases between. The CDR3 DNA reads as TGTGCCACCAGCAGAGATCGAGATGAAAAACTGTTTTTT. Amino acids: CATSRDRDEKLFF.

The chain employs TRBV28 and TRBJ1-5, with a weak D call TRBD1 (5 bases). V lost 4 bases and J lost 2, with 9 bases in between. Germline CDR1 and CDR2: MDHEN and SYDVKM. The CDR3 is made up of 14 amino acids. DNA for the CDR3: TGTGCCAGCAGTTCAGGGTGGGGCAATCAGCCCCAGCATTTT. This translates into CASSSGWGNQPQHF.

J is TRBJ2-7 and V is TRBV6-5; D possibly corresponds to TRBD1 (6 bases). Trimming removed 5 bases from V and 3 bases from J, with 11 bases in between. The CDR3 covers 13 residues. The germline CDR1 and CDR2 sequences are MNHEY and SVGAGI. In nucleotides, the CDR3 is TGTGCCAGCAGTCTTGCGGACAGCTACGAGCAGTACTTC. Its protein product is CASSLADSYEQYF.

The CDR3 region has the DNA TGCGCCAGCAGCCTCAGGGTAGGGCTTCGTGATTCACCCCTCCACTTT. It yields the protein CASSLRVGLRDSPLHF. The chain recombines TRBV5-1 with TRBJ1-6, with D possibly TRBD1 on 5 matching bases. With 4 bases removed from V and 8 bases from J, the gap between germline ends came to 19 bases. The CDR3 spans 16 residues. Germline lookup yields CDR1 SGHRS and CDR2 YFSETQ.

The J gene is TRBJ1-3, the V gene TRBV28, with a weak D call TRBD1 (5 bases). V was pared by 5 bases and J by 3 bases, with 11 bases between. The CDR3 runs 14 residues. Germline values: CDR1 MDHEN, CDR2 SYDVKM. This chain's CDR3 is CASSERGFGNTIYF. The CDR3 DNA is TGTGCCAGCAGTGAGCGGGGGTTTGGAAACACCATATATTTT.

The genes are TRBV11-2 and TRBJ1-1; D ambiguous. Germline CDR1 is SGHAT and CDR2 is FQNNGV. The CDR3 extends over 15 amino acids. V lost 5 bases to trimming and J lost 0 bases, with 13 bases between them. CDR3 amino acids: CASSPQLHLNTEAFF. The CDR3 DNA follows: TGTGCCAGCAGCCCCCAGCTCCACCTGAACACTGAAGCTTTCTTT.

CDR3 coding DNA: TGTGCCAGCAGCAGGGATTCCTACGAGCAGTACTTC. Translated, it gives CASSRDSYEQYF. The J gene is TRBJ2-7, the V gene TRBV5-4; D remains ambiguous. The CDR3 has 12 residues. Per germline, CDR1 SGHNT and CDR2 YYREEE (reference sequence). Trimming left V 4 bases short and J 1 base short, with 6 bases between.

The chain carries TRBV5-6 and TRBJ1-2; TRBD1 agrees at 8 bases. V dropped 3 bases and J dropped 4; count of bases not matched to a gene: 8. In germline, CDR1 is SGHDT, CDR2 YYEEEE. There are 15 residues in the CDR3. This chain's CDR3 is CASSSQGVPFYGYTF. CDR3 DNA sequence: TGTGCCAGCAGCTCACAGGGGGTCCCCTTCTATGGCTACACCTTC. Together with reference TRBV5-6 and TRBJ1-2, the CDR3 gives the full variable domain: DAGVTQSPTHLIKTRGQQVTLRCSPKSGHDTVSWYQQALGQGPQFIFQYYEEEERQRGNFPDRFSGHQFPNYSSELNVNALLLGDSALYLCASSSQGVPFYGYTFGSGTRLTVV.

The V call is TRBV30, the J call TRBJ1-1, with 7 bases that match TRBD1. The CDR3 spans 15 residues. The ends lost 3 bases at V and 4 bases at J; junction bases unmatched: 11. Germline CDR1 and CDR2: GTSNPN and SVGIG (reference sequence). The CDR3 DNA follows: TGTGCCTGGAGAGGTTACAGGGGATCGATCACTGAAGCTTTCTTT. Translation: CAWRGYRGSITEAFF.

This chain uses TRBV5-6 with TRBJ1-2; TRBD1 matches at 8 bases. The V segment lost 4 bases and the J segment 4 bases; nucleotides outside the gene matches: 6. The CDR3 is 14 amino acids. Germline CDR1 is SGHDT and CDR2 is YYEEEE. CDR3 amino acids: CASSTKQGGYGYTF. DNA of the CDR3: TGTGCCAGCAGCACGAAACAGGGGGGCTATGGCTACACCTTC.

For the CDR3, the DNA is TGCGCCAGCAGCTGGGGACTAGCGGGAGTTATGAATGAGCAGTTCTTC. Its protein is CASSWGLAGVMNEQFF. The rearrangement uses TRBV5-1 and TRBJ2-1, with TRBD2 identical over 14 bases. J gave up 7 bases and V 3 bases, and 6 bases lay outside the gene matches. The CDR3 has 16 amino acids. CDR1 SGHRS and CDR2 YFSETQ come from the germline V gene.

This clone was found a few times. The rearrangement joins TRBV6-4 to TRBJ1-6; D unclear. V lost 6 bases, J lost 9 bases, and 18 bases lay in between. CDR1 and CDR2 (germline): MRHNA, SNTAGT. This CDR3 is 15 amino acids long. CDR3: CASSFPTETSSPLHF. The CDR3 region has the DNA TGTGCCAGCAGCTTTCCTACGGAGACAAGTTCACCCCTCCACTTT.

The V call is TRBV20-1, the J call TRBJ1-1, with unresolved D. This CDR3 has 11 amino acids. Looked up from germline, CDR1 is DFQATT and CDR2 is SNEGSKA (reference sequence). Trimming removed 3 bases from V and 8 bases from J, with 10 bases in between. In DNA form, the CDR3 reads TGCAGTGCTAGGCAGTGGGAAGAAGCTTTCTTT. Translation: CSARQWEEAFF.

The chain joins TRBV19 to TRBJ1-2, with a weak D call TRBD1 (6 bases). Trimming took 0 bases from V and 5 from J, leaving 16 bases between them. The CDR3 runs 16 residues. CDR1 and CDR2 (germline): LNHDA, SQIVND (reference sequence). The CDR3 bases are TGTGCCAGTAGTATAGAGGACAGCTGGGAATCATATGGCTACACCTTC. It codes for CASSIEDSWESYGYTF.

J is TRBJ1-1 and V is TRBV5-1, with D hard to call. The CDR3 consists of 14 residues. CDR1 and CDR2 (germline): SGHRS, YFSETQ. Trimming took off 1 base at V and 1 base at J, with 8 bases between the two ends. The CDR3 region has the DNA TGCGCCAGCAGCTTGTTGTCGGAGAACACTGAAGCTTTCTTT. Translating gives CASSLLSENTEAFF.

The V and J genes are TRBV4-3 and TRBJ2-1; 14 bases line up with TRBD2. Germline V CDR1 and CDR2: LGHNA, YSLEER. The V segment lost 0 bases and the J segment 7 bases; nucleotides outside the gene matches: 8. The CDR3 sequence is 18 residues long. In DNA, the CDR3 is TGCGCCAGCAGCCAAGATCGCTGGACTAGCGGGGGGAGAAATGAGCAGTTCTTC. Protein: CASSQDRWTSGGRNEQFF.

J is TRBJ2-7 and V is TRBV10-3; D may match TRBD1 or TRBD2 (5 bases each). This CDR3 region has 15 residues. Germline loops: CDR1 ENHRY, CDR2 SYGVKD. V was clipped by 3 bases and J by 6 bases, with 18 bases between them. CDR3 region: CAISEGTPYSGEQYF. CDR3 nucleotide sequence: TGTGCCATCAGTGAAGGGACCCCGTATAGTGGCGAGCAGTACTTC.

V usage is TRBV7-9 and J usage is TRBJ2-2; 12 nucleotides line up with TRBD1. In germline, CDR1 is SEHNR, CDR2 FQNEAQ (reference sequence). Trimming at V came to 5 bases and at J to 7 bases, leaving 8 bases not matched to a gene. The CDR3 spans 16 residues. As DNA, the CDR3 is TGTGCCAGCAGCGGACCGGGACAGGGGGCTAGCGGGGAGCTGTTTTTT. Amino acid sequence: CASSGPGQGASGELFF.

CDR3 nucleotides: TGTGCCAGCAGCTGGCTGGGCGGGCAGTACCAAGAGACCCAGTACTTC. Protein product: CASSWLGGQYQETQYF. V is TRBV7-8 and J is TRBJ2-5, with D possibly being TRBD2 (5 bases). The length of the CDR3 is 16 residues. Per the germline V gene, CDR1 is SGHVS and CDR2 is FQNEAQ. The V gene lost 4 bases and the J gene lost 0 bases, with 15 bases spanning the gap.

This sequence joins TRBV30 and TRBJ2-1, with 9 bases fitting TRBD2. V lost 2 bases and J lost 2; bases outside the gene matches: 13. The CDR3 is made up of 18 amino acids. Germline V CDR1 and CDR2: GTSNPN, SVGIG (reference sequence). CDR3 amino acids: CAWSSPRWSSGTYNEQFF. The CDR3 DNA reads TGTGCCTGGAGTAGTCCCCGTTGGTCTAGCGGGACCTACAATGAGCAGTTCTTC.

J is TRBJ1-1 and V is TRBV2, with 10 bases identical to TRBD1. Germline V CDR1 and CDR2: SNHLY, FYNNEI. The V segment lost 4 bases and the J segment 3 bases; nucleotides outside the gene matches: 8. CDR3 size: 16 residues. The CDR3 nucleotides are TGTGCCAGCAGTGCTACCGGACAGGGGGTATACACTGAAGCTTTCTTT. Translating gives CASSATGQGVYTEAFF. Full variable domain (remainder filled in from reference TRBV2 and TRBJ1-1): EPEVTQTPSHQVTQMGQEVILRCVPISNHLYFYWYRQILGQKVEFLVSFYNNEISEKSEIFDDQFSVERPDGSNFTLKIRSTKLEDSAMYFCASSATGQGVYTEAFFGQGTRLTVV.

The chain is built from TRBV5-1 and TRBJ2-5; D is unresolved. Trimming left V 2 bases short and J 5 bases short, with 10 bases between. This CDR3 is built from 13 residues. The germline V gene has CDR1 SGHRS and CDR2 YFSETQ. CDR3 sequence: CASSFDTRETQYF. The CDR3 DNA sequence: TGCGCCAGCAGCTTCGACACCCGCGAGACCCAGTACTTC.

The V and J genes are TRBV5-1 and TRBJ2-3; the D gene is possibly TRBD1 (6 bases). The CDR3 sequence is 15 residues long. Trimming removed 0 bases at V and 4 bases at J, with 12 bases between. In germline, CDR1 is SGHRS, CDR2 YFSETQ. The CDR3 nucleotides read TGCGCCAGCAGCTTGGAGCTACAGGGTTCAGATACGCAGTATTTT. It yields the protein CASSLELQGSDTQYF.

V usage is TRBV5-6 and J usage is TRBJ1-2; D remains unclear. Germline V gene sequence: CDR1 SGHDT, CDR2 YYEEEE. V was pared by 4 bases and J by 2 bases, with 6 bases between. The CDR3 has 12 residues. CDR3 region: CASSRGNYGYTF. CDR3 bases: TGTGCCAGCAGCCGAGGGAACTATGGCTACACCTTC.